These 32 T cell receptor beta chains share one sample of origin, sequenced in a study of tumor and adjacent non-tumor tissue in lung cancer. A modified ARM-PCR protocol with three rounds of nested PCR amplified TCRbeta. TCRdb re-called the multiplex PCR reads with MiXCR, one entry per CDR3 protein. The repertoire holds roughly 200,000 distinct CDR3 sequences, with around 71% as singletons. The template was RNA from unsorted bulk tissue. The sequencing sample was made of lung tumor tissue. The receptors shown here come from a man aged 55 to 69 with non-small cell lung cancer.

The chain couples TRBV5-1 to TRBJ2-1; D is uncertain. The CDR3 loop spans 13 amino acids. V was clipped by 4 bases and J by 4 bases, with 9 bases between them. The germline V gene encodes CDR1 SGHRS and CDR2 YFSETQ. The CDR3: CASSPSTYNEQFF. CDR3 sequence (DNA): TGCGCCAGCAGCCCCAGCACGTACAATGAGCAGTTCTTC.

Many counts were recorded for this clonotype. The CDR3 protein is CASSLGGRIQYF. The CDR3 DNA sequence: TGTGCCAGCAGTTTAGGAGGGCGCATTCAGTACTTC. V gene TRBV28 combines with J gene TRBJ2-4; D is possibly TRBD2 (6 bases). The germline gives CDR1 MDHEN, CDR2 SYDVKM. The V gene lost 2 bases and the J gene lost 9 bases, with 8 bases spanning the gap. This CDR3 comprises 12 residues.

For this clonotype: At one of its ends the junction is not consistent with the germline gene, which may arise from a read error. Here the CDR3 reads CASSQGLAGSTDTQYF. CDR3 nucleotides: TGCGCCAGTAGCCAAGGACTAGCGGGAAGCACAGATACGCAGTATTTT. The chain couples TRBV4-1 to TRBJ2-3; 12 bases are a match to TRBD2. The CDR3 runs to 16 residues. Germline V gives CDR1 MGHRA, CDR2 YSYEKL.

In the case of this clonotype: As the CDR3 is not closed by the conserved phenylalanine or tryptophan, this likely results from a read error. This sequence joins TRBV28 and TRBJ1-5, with TRBD1 as a possible D gene (5 bases). Germline CDR1 reads MDHEN; CDR2 reads SYDVKM. There are 14 residues in the CDR3. This chain's CDR3 is CASRLTGIGQPQHI. Written as DNA, the CDR3 is TGTGCTAGCAGGCTTACAGGAATAGGCCAGCCCCAGCATATT.

Of note for this clonotype: A much more abundant neighbour one base away suggests this may be a read error. The rearrangement uses TRBV30 and TRBJ2-7; a weak D match, TRBD2 (5 bases). The CDR3 is made up of 12 amino acids. In germline, CDR1 is GTSNPN, CDR2 SVGIG (reference sequence). The V end lost 8 bases, the J end lost 1 base, and 12 bases lay between the germline ends. CDR3 amino acids: CAGEGLSYEQYF. The CDR3 DNA reads TGTGCCGGGGAAGGACTTTCCTACGAGCAGTACTTC.

In regard to this clonotype: A much larger clone is a single base away; this may be a read error. The genes are TRBV12-3 or TRBV12-4 and TRBJ2-1; unclear D gene. This CDR3 is built from 13 residues. Trimming took off 7 bases at V and 8 bases at J, with 15 bases between the two ends. This chain's CDR3 is CASNGMDVDEQFF. The CDR3 bases are TGTGCCAGCAATGGTATGGATGTTGATGAGCAGTTCTTC.

A single count supports this clonotype. A junction end diverges from the germline sequence, so it may reflect a read error. The chain joins TRBV6-1 to TRBJ1-5; TRBD1 matches 8 bases. The CDR3 contains 15 residues. The germline CDR1 and CDR2 sequences are MNHNS and SASEGT. The CDR3 protein is CASSSDRVRNQLQHF. The CDR3 nucleotides are TGTGCCAGTAGTTCGGACAGGGTAAGGAATCAGCTCCAGCATTTT.

Regarding this clonotype: Compared with germline, one end of the junction differs, possibly owing to a read error. V gene TRBV11-2 combines with J gene TRBJ2-1; the D gene is possibly TRBD2 (5 bases). From germline, CDR1 is SGHAT and CDR2 FQNNGV. CDR3 length equals 16 residues. CDR3 sequence reads: CASSLGRLLEINEQSF. CDR3 bases: TGTGCCAGCAGCTTAGGTCGACTACTCGAGATTAATGAGCAGTCCTTC.

This clonotype was detected many times. This chain joins TRBV6-6 and TRBJ2-5; tentatively, D is TRBD1 (7 bases). The CDR3 length is 15 residues. Germline loops: CDR1 MNHNY, CDR2 SVGAGI (reference sequence). V lost 2 bases to trimming and J lost 4 bases, with 14 bases between them. The CDR3 nucleotides read TGTGCCAGCAGTTACAACAGGGGAGGTGCAGAGACCCAGTACTTC. Its translation: CASSYNRGGAETQYF.

This clonotype is a singleton in its sample. Its ends do not fully match the called genes, so a read error is possible. The V and J genes are TRBV11-2 and TRBJ2-2; 12 bases fit TRBD2. CDR3 length equals 16 residues. Germline V CDR1 and CDR2: SGHAT, FQNNGV. The CDR3 loop is CASSPRTSGNTWELFF. Written as DNA, the CDR3 is TGTGCCAGTAGCCCCCGGACTAGCGGGAACACCTGGGAGCTGTTTTTT.

This chain connects TRBV5-1 to TRBJ1-2, with TRBD1 matching 7 bases. This CDR3 is built from 14 residues. CDR1 and CDR2 from the germline V gene are SGHRS and YFSETQ. Trimming cost V 0 bases and J 5 bases; bases outside gene matches: 4. CDR3 nucleotides: TGCGCCAGCAGCTTGGCCGGGACAGAGTATGGCTACACCTTC. Translating it yields CASSLAGTEYGYTF. The full variable domain, rest sourced from reference TRBV5-1 and TRBJ1-2, is KAGVTQTPRYLIKTRGQQVTLSCSPISGHRSVSWYQQTPGQGLQFLFEYFSETQRNKGNFPGRFSGRQFSNSRSEMNVSTLELGDSALYLCASSLAGTEYGYTFGSGTRLTVV.

V is TRBV4-1 and J is TRBJ2-1; 9 bases are a match to TRBD1. The germline V gene encodes CDR1 MGHRA and CDR2 YSYEKL. V lost 4 bases to trimming and J lost 8 bases; unmatched junction nucleotides: 15. The CDR3 extends over 17 amino acids. The CDR3 sequence: CASSPGSVDRGIDEQFF. CDR3 nucleotide sequence: TGCGCCAGCAGCCCGGGTTCGGTGGACAGGGGTATCGATGAGCAGTTCTTC.

About this clonotype: A much larger clone is a single base away; this may be a read error. The conserved closing phenylalanine or tryptophan is absent in this CDR3, likely reflecting a read error. The chain couples TRBV20-1 to TRBJ2-2; 10 bases are shared with TRBD1. V lost 3 bases, J lost 5 bases, and 6 bases stayed unmatched. The CDR3 totals 15 residues. The germline CDR1 and CDR2 sequences are DFQATT and SNEGSKA (reference sequence). The CDR3 spells CSARSRTGGTGELFS. The DNA of the CDR3 is TGCAGTGCTAGGTCGAGGACAGGGGGGACCGGGGAGCTGTTTTCT.

As regards this clonotype: Sequence at one end of the junction differs from germline and may be a read error. This chain uses TRBV6-5 with TRBJ2-5; D is possibly TRBD1 or TRBD2 (5 bases each). The CDR3 spans 14 residues. Germline values: CDR1 MNHEY, CDR2 SVGAGI. CDR3: CANSYSGRVGTHYF. The CDR3 DNA reads TGTGCCAACAGTTACTCGGGAAGGGTAGGGACCCATTACTTC.

This clonotype has just a few counts. The chain employs TRBV20-1 and TRBJ2-7; 9 bases align to TRBD2. Germline V gene lookup returns CDR1 DFQATT and CDR2 SNEGSKA (reference sequence). This CDR3 contains 13 residues. The CDR3 bases are TGCAATGTAAATTGGCGGGAGGGCTACGAGCAGTACTTC. As protein: CNVNWREGYEQYF.

V is TRBV11-2 and J is TRBJ2-5; a weak D match, TRBD2 (6 bases). With 7 bases removed from V and 14 bases from J, the gap between germline ends came to 23 bases. Per germline, CDR1 SGHAT and CDR2 FQNNGV. This CDR3 is built from 13 residues. Here the CDR3 reads CASNKGSGETHYF. The CDR3 DNA sequence: TGTGCCAGCAACAAGGGCTCGGGGGAGACTCACTACTTC.

V is TRBV6-5 and J is TRBJ2-7; D is possibly TRBD1 or TRBD2 (5 bases each). CDR1 is MNHEY, CDR2 SVGAGI, per germline. The CDR3 is 14 residues long. V was pared by 7 bases and J by 3 bases, with 16 bases between. The CDR3 reads CASNGGVTRYEQYF. The CDR3, as DNA: TGTGCCAGCAATGGGGGAGTCACTCGCTACGAGCAGTACTTC.

Concerning this clonotype itself: The junction departs from the called germline gene at one end, perhaps through a read error. This sequence joins TRBV11-3 and TRBJ2-7, with D perhaps matching TRBD1 (6 bases). The germline CDR1 and CDR2 sequences are SGHNT and YENEEA. The CDR3 is 13 residues long. CDR3 in DNA: TGTACCAGCAGCGCGAGGGACACCTACGAGCAGTACTTC. It yields the protein CTSSARDTYEQYF.

Only one count was recorded for this clonotype. The junction departs from germline at one end; a sequencing error may be responsible. The chain employs TRBV20-1 and TRBJ1-2; D remains ambiguous. The germline CDR1 and CDR2 sequences are DFQATT and SNEGSKA (reference sequence). The CDR3 runs 14 residues. The CDR3 region has the DNA TGCAGTGCTTCGGTCACGGGATTCAACTATGGCTACATGTTC. The encoded protein is CSASVTGFNYGYMF.

Regarding this clonotype: One end of the junction is discordant with germline, which a read error may explain. The chain combines TRBV4-3 with TRBJ1-1; D not resolved. Germline V gives CDR1 LGHNA, CDR2 YSLEER. The CDR3 loop spans 16 amino acids. The CDR3 sequence is CASIQDHSQSNAEASF. CDR3 DNA sequence: TGCGCCAGCATCCAAGATCATAGTCAGTCCAACGCTGAAGCTTCCTTT.

Notes on this clonotype: The conserved closing phenylalanine or tryptophan is absent in this CDR3, likely reflecting a read error. The limits of the CDR3 on the DNA are not certain, so only TCRdb's listed CDR3 is given. V is TRBV7-8 and J is TRBJ2-7; TRBD2 was called by the table and not checked on the DNA. Counting both end residues, the CDR3 totals 15 amino acids. Per the germline V gene, CDR1 is SGHVS and CDR2 is FQNEAQ. CDR3 sequence reads: CDSSSSGLASYELYI.

Remarks on this clonotype: This may come from a read error, since a much larger clone is one base off. Because the CDR3 is missing its conserved closing phenylalanine or tryptophan, this is likely a read error. CDR3 sequence reads: CSGRSGAEDTQYL. CDR3 nucleotides: TGCAGCGGCCGGAGCGGGGCAGAAGATACGCAGTATCTT. This chain links TRBV29-1 with TRBJ2-3; 7 nucleotides line up with TRBD2. Germline V lookup: CDR1 SQVTM, CDR2 ANQGSEA. V was pared by 7 bases and J by 5 bases, with 9 bases of the junction left unmatched. CDR3 length: 13 amino acids.

About this clonotype: Germline and junction disagree at one end, which may indicate a read error. The V gene is TRBV10-2, the J gene TRBJ2-3; 7 nucleotides agree with TRBD2. Germline values: CDR1 WSHSY, CDR2 SAAADI. The CDR3 contains 17 residues. For the CDR3, the DNA is TGCGCCAGCAGTGCGGGGGGTGTCAGACCGGGCACAAATACACAGTATTTT. Its protein is CASSAGGVRPGTNTQYF.

Worth noting for this clonotype: This sequence may be a read error, since a much larger clone differs from it by one base. The genes are TRBV29-1 and TRBJ2-5; D not resolved. Germline V gene lookup returns CDR1 SQVTM and CDR2 ANQGSEA. Trimming shortened V by 7 bases and J by 1 base, and 16 bases separated the two germline ends. CDR3 size: 14 residues. The CDR3 sequence is CSGAGMGFQETQYF. CDR3 coding DNA: TGCAGCGGGGCAGGTATGGGGTTCCAAGAGACCCAGTACTTC.

As concerns this clonotype: A read error may produce the germline difference seen at one junction end. This sequence joins TRBV20-1 and TRBJ2-3, with D possibly being TRBD1 (5 bases). Germline CDR1 is DFQATT and CDR2 is SNEGSKA (reference sequence). The CDR3 spans 13 residues. CDR3 loop: CSANLWGTDTRYF. CDR3 nucleotide sequence: TGCAGTGCTAATTTGTGGGGCACAGATACGCGGTATTTT.

Turning to this clonotype: Since the CDR3 does not end with the conserved phenylalanine or tryptophan, this likely comes from a read error. Because the CDR3's place on the DNA is in doubt, the DNA is left out and the CDR3 is given as listed by TCRdb. V and J are TRBV20-1 and TRBJ1-1; TRBD1, the table's D call, was not compared with the DNA. CDR1 and CDR2 (germline): DFQATT, SNEGSKA (reference sequence). The CDR3 totals 14 residues, both ends included. The CDR3 spells CSAAIPPSRVEAFL.

This rearrangement joins TRBV6-5 to TRBJ2-7; 14 nucleotides match TRBD2. Unmatched junction bases numbered 5, after V lost 6 bases and J lost 7 bases. The CDR3 totals 14 residues. CDR1 MNHEY and CDR2 SVGAGI come from the germline V gene. CDR3: CASSSGTSGREQYF. The CDR3 DNA sequence: TGTGCCAGCAGCTCCGGGACTAGCGGGAGAGAGCAGTACTTC.

This clonotype was detected a few times. Mismatch with germline at one junction end may stem from a read error. This rearrangement joins TRBV6-1 to TRBJ2-3, with D maybe TRBD2 (6 bases). The CDR3 has 13 residues. CDR1 is MNHNS, CDR2 SASEGT, per germline. The CDR3 sequence: CASDEGGTYTQYF. The CDR3 DNA follows: TGTGCCAGCGATGAGGGAGGCACATATACGCAGTATTTT.

This sequence joins TRBV29-1 and TRBJ2-7, with 7 positions matching TRBD1. Germline CDR1 is SQVTM and CDR2 is ANQGSEA. The CDR3 totals 14 residues. Trimming at V came to 7 bases and at J to 6 bases, leaving 15 bases not matched to a gene. The CDR3 coding sequence is TGCAGCGCCCAACCAGAGAGAGGGGGCCTCGAGCAGTACTTC. Protein: CSAQPERGGLEQYF.

The chain has TRBV12-3 or TRBV12-4 and TRBJ2-7; 8 bases agree with TRBD1. This CDR3 region has 13 residues. The junction had 8 bases not matched to a gene; V was cut back by 9 bases and J by 4 bases. This chain's CDR3 is CASTRDRRYEQYF. The CDR3 DNA follows: TGTGCCAGTACCCGGGACAGGAGGTACGAGCAGTACTTC.

Points on this clonotype: This may arise from a read error, as a much more abundant clone is one base away. The genes are TRBV6-1 and TRBJ2-3; 11 bases align to TRBD2. Germline V gives CDR1 MNHNS, CDR2 SASEGT. The CDR3 is 14 amino acids. The CDR3 nucleotides are TGTGCCACCAGACTAGCGGGGATCACAGATATGCAGTATTTT. Its protein is CATRLAGITDMQYF.

This clonotype has just a few counts. In DNA, the CDR3 is TGCAGCGTTGAGTATCGTAGCGGAGGGTACCAAGAGACCCAGTACTTC. Residues: CSVEYRSGGYQETQYF. The chain carries TRBV29-1 and TRBJ2-5; D is possibly TRBD2 (6 bases). The CDR3 is 16 amino acids. Trimming left V 3 bases short and J 0 bases short, with 17 bases between. Per the germline V gene, CDR1 is SQVTM and CDR2 is ANQGSEA.